These 27 T cell receptor beta chains share one sample of origin, sequenced in a study of tumor and adjacent non-tumor tissue in lung cancer. This sample's RNA came from whole unsorted tissue. A modified ARM-PCR protocol with three rounds of nested PCR amplified TCRbeta. TCRdb re-derived calls from the multiplex PCR reads in MiXCR, one entry per CDR3 protein. This table holds 200,000 to 250,000 distinct CDR3 sequences, about two thirds found once. The sample consisted of lung tumor tissue. All receptors derive from a man aged 60-69 years with non-small cell lung cancer.

In regard to this clonotype: The CDR3 carries no conserved terminal phenylalanine or tryptophan, so it likely arises from a read error. The chain has TRBV4-1 and TRBJ1-3; D unclear. The CDR3 contains 18 residues. Trimming removed 0 bases at V and 8 bases at J, with 23 bases between. In germline, CDR1 is MGHRA, CDR2 YSYEKL. Here the CDR3 DNA reads TGCGCCAGCAGCCAAGATGTGGGAAGGGCGAAGGTTTCGTACACCATATATCTT. Residues: CASSQDVGRAKVSYTIYL.

Points on this clonotype: At one end, the junction sequence differs from germline, possibly due to a read error. The genes are TRBV5-4 and TRBJ1-4, with TRBD1 as a possible D gene (5 bases). Looked up from germline, CDR1 is SGHNT and CDR2 is YYREEE (reference sequence). The CDR3 length is 14 residues. The CDR3 DNA is TGTACCAGCAGCTCGGAAGGGGAAGAGGAAAAACTGTTTTTT. Translated: CTSSSEGEEEKLFF.

As regards this clonotype: This sequence may be a read error, since a much larger clone differs from it by one base. The final CDR3 position lacks the conserved phenylalanine or tryptophan, pointing to a likely read error. The chain carries TRBV5-8 and TRBJ2-7; D gene uncertain. This CDR3 is 9 amino acids long. V was pared by 2 bases and J by 8 bases, with 2 bases between. Germline V gene data show CDR1 as SGHTS and CDR2 as YDEGEE. For the CDR3, the DNA is TGTGCCAGCAGCTTTAAGCAGTACTCC. Amino acids: CASSFKQYS.

The genes are TRBV4-1 and TRBJ2-1; D could derive from TRBD1 or TRBD2 (5 bases each). Between the trimmed V and J ends, which lost 4 bases and 1 base, there was a span of 14 bases. The length of the CDR3 is 16 residues. The germline V gene has CDR1 MGHRA and CDR2 YSYEKL. In nucleotides, the CDR3 is TGCGCCAGCAGCCGATCACGGGGCCTTTCCTACAATGAGCAGTTCTTC. Its translation is CASSRSRGLSYNEQFF.

The rearrangement uses TRBV4-3 and TRBJ2-7, with D possibly TRBD1 on 5 matching bases. The CDR3 consists of 14 residues. Germline CDR1 LGHNA, CDR2 YSLEER. V was shortened by 5 bases and J by 10 bases, with 21 bases between the two germline ends. The CDR3, as DNA: TGCGCCAGCAGCGAAACCCTCTTGTGGGGCGAACAGTACTTC. It encodes CASSETLLWGEQYF.

Comment on this clonotype: At one of its ends the junction is not consistent with the germline gene, which may arise from a read error. The chain joins TRBV24-1 to TRBJ2-7; D not certain. The CDR3 has 12 amino acids. Germline CDR1 is KGHDR and CDR2 is SFDVKD. This CDR3 is CVTSDFTPQQYF. The CDR3 nucleotides read TGTGTCACCAGTGATTTTACTCCGCAGCAGTACTTT.

The chain has TRBV7-9 and TRBJ2-3; 8 positions agree with TRBD1. Germline CDR1 is SEHNR and CDR2 is FQNEAQ (reference sequence). V lost 5 bases, J lost 0 bases, and 7 bases stayed unmatched. CDR3 length: 16 amino acids. CDR3 sequence: CASSRGQGRSTDTQYF. CDR3 DNA sequence: TGTGCCAGCAGCCGCGGACAGGGACGAAGCACAGATACGCAGTATTTT.

This chain connects TRBV7-9 to TRBJ2-2; 7 nucleotides agree with TRBD1. This CDR3 comprises 14 residues. The germline V gene encodes CDR1 SEHNR and CDR2 FQNEAQ (reference sequence). V was clipped by 5 bases and J by 5 bases; unmatched bases: 5. This CDR3 is CASSLPGGTGELFF. CDR3 nucleotides: TGTGCCAGCAGCCTCCCAGGGGGAACCGGGGAGCTGTTTTTT.

This clonotype has just one count. Mismatch with germline at one junction end may stem from a read error. J is TRBJ1-2 and V is TRBV20-1; D ambiguous. This CDR3 spans 15 amino acids. Looked up from germline, CDR1 is DFQATT and CDR2 is SNEGSKA (reference sequence). This chain's CDR3 is CSSRVRATVNYGNTF. For the CDR3, the DNA is TGCAGTTCTAGAGTTCGGGCGACGGTGAACTATGGCAACACCTTC.

This clonotype was found a few times. The chain is built from TRBV12-3 or TRBV12-4 and TRBJ2-5; TRBD1 or TRBD2 may be the D gene (5 bases each). CDR3 length equals 15 residues. Trimming took off 6 bases at V and 5 bases at J, with 19 bases between the two ends. The CDR3 loop reads CASSPNLGRSETQYF. The CDR3 DNA sequence: TGTGCCAGCAGCCCTAATCTGGGACGGTCGGAGACCCAGTACTTC.

Sample share makes this clonotype medium-sized (0.01 to 0.1%). The genes are TRBV11-3 and TRBJ2-3, with TRBD1 matching 7 bases. CDR1 SGHNT and CDR2 YENEEA come from the germline V gene. Losses at the gene ends were 3 bases for V and 4 bases for J; bases not matched to a gene: 1. The CDR3 is made up of 13 amino acids. CDR3: CASSFQGADTQYF. The CDR3 bases are TGTGCCAGCAGCTTTCAGGGGGCAGATACGCAGTATTTT.

Ten or more counts support this clonotype. This chain links TRBV5-6 with TRBJ2-7; D ambiguous. CDR1 is SGHDT, CDR2 YYEEEE, per germline. Between the trimmed V and J ends, which lost 7 bases and 5 bases, there was a span of 10 bases. The CDR3 length is 11 residues. CDR3: CASGPYHEQYF. CDR3 nucleotides: TGTGCCAGCGGACCTTACCACGAGCAGTACTTC.

To note about this clonotype: Being one base from a much bigger clone, this may be a read error. V gene TRBV29-1 combines with J gene TRBJ2-5, with 7 bases that match TRBD2. In germline, CDR1 is SQVTM, CDR2 ANQGSEA. The CDR3 spans 13 residues. With V trimmed by 7 bases and J by 2 bases, 7 bases remained unmatched. This CDR3 is CSGKGLEQETQYF. CDR3 in DNA: TGCAGCGGGAAAGGACTAGAGCAAGAGACCCAGTACTTC.

In this sample, this clonotype turned up once. This may come from a read error, since a much larger clone is one base off. The chain uses TRBV4-2 and TRBJ1-1; TRBD1 is a possible D gene (5 bases). The CDR3 contains 16 residues. In germline, CDR1 is LGHNA, CDR2 YNFKEQ. The CDR3 here is CVSSQVSQGGDTEAFF. CDR3 DNA sequence: TGTGTCAGCAGCCAAGTTAGTCAGGGAGGGGACACTGAAGCTTTCTTT.

This clonotype was counted at least ten times. The rearrangement uses TRBV6-5 and TRBJ2-7; tentatively, D is TRBD2 (6 bases). This CDR3 region has 15 residues. V lost 6 bases and J lost 2, with 17 bases in between. CDR1 and CDR2 from the germline V gene are MNHEY and SVGAGI. Here the CDR3 reads CASSPLEGRTYEQYF. The CDR3 DNA follows: TGTGCCAGCAGCCCCCTAGAGGGGAGGACCTACGAGCAGTACTTC.

About this clonotype: This may be a read error: a much more frequent sequence differs by one nucleotide. The genes are TRBV20-1 and TRBJ1-5; 7 bases are shared with TRBD1. Germline lookup yields CDR1 DFQATT and CDR2 SNEGSKA (reference sequence). The junction had 6 bases not matched to a gene; V was cut back by 2 bases and J by 2 bases. The CDR3 has 15 residues. The CDR3: CSARPRGSGNQPQHF. CDR3 bases: TGCAGTGCTAGACCCAGGGGGTCTGGCAATCAGCCCCAGCATTTT.

Concerning this clonotype itself: One end of the junction is discordant with germline, which a read error may explain. The gene calls are TRBV20-1 and TRBJ1-5, with TRBD1 matching 8 bases. Germline CDR1 reads DFQATT; CDR2 reads SNEGSKA (reference sequence). The CDR3 extends over 17 amino acids. The CDR3 sequence is CSARFTGGVGLNQLQHF. CDR3 sequence (DNA): TGCAGTGCTAGATTCACAGGGGGAGTAGGTCTTAATCAGCTCCAGCATTTT.

Notes on this clonotype: A much more abundant neighbour one base away suggests this may be a read error. The J gene is TRBJ1-2, the V gene TRBV4-1; TRBD1 is a possible D gene (5 bases). This CDR3 spans 14 amino acids. The germline gives CDR1 MGHRA, CDR2 YSYEKL. CDR3 loop: CASSPASGMYVYTF. In DNA form, the CDR3 reads TGCGCCAGCAGCCCAGCCTCAGGGATGTATGTCTACACCTTC.

The chain recombines TRBV4-1 with TRBJ1-2, with 7 bases aligning to TRBD1. CDR3 length: 15 amino acids. V lost 4 bases, J lost 3 bases, and 8 bases stayed unmatched. Per germline, CDR1 MGHRA and CDR2 YSYEKL. CDR3 DNA: TGCGCCAGCAGCCGGGATGGACAGGAGGACTATGGCTACACCTTC. Its protein is CASSRDGQEDYGYTF.

Note on this clonotype: Germline and junction disagree at one end, which may indicate a read error. V is TRBV20-1 and J is TRBJ2-7, with D possibly being TRBD2 (5 bases). The CDR3 sequence is 13 residues long. Germline CDR1 is DFQATT and CDR2 is SNEGSKA (reference sequence). The CDR3: CSENGLLSYEQYF. CDR3 in DNA: TGTAGCGAGAATGGACTGCTCTCCTACGAGCAGTACTTC.

The chain uses TRBV4-3 and TRBJ2-7; 9 nucleotides match TRBD2. The trim removed 1 base at V and 4 bases at J, leaving 8 bases unmatched. The germline CDR1 and CDR2 sequences are LGHNA and YSLEER. The CDR3 covers 16 residues. CDR3 nucleotides: TGCGCCAGCAGCCAAGTAGTCAGCGGGAGGTGTTACGAGCAGTACTTC. This gives the protein CASSQVVSGRCYEQYF.

With respect to this clonotype: One end of the junction varies from germline; a read error may be responsible. The rearrangement joins TRBV20-1 to TRBJ1-5; the match to TRBD1 covers 7 bases. This CDR3 has 14 amino acids. CDR1 DFQATT and CDR2 SNEGSKA come from the germline V gene (reference sequence). The chain's CDR3 is CSVRSRTGNQPQHF. Here the CDR3 DNA reads TGCAGTGTTAGATCCAGGACAGGTAATCAGCCCCAGCATTTT.

The V call is TRBV20-1, the J call TRBJ1-1; D remains ambiguous. The length of the CDR3 is 14 residues. Trimming removed 5 bases at V and 2 bases at J, with 15 bases between. Looked up from germline, CDR1 is DFQATT and CDR2 is SNEGSKA (reference sequence). The CDR3 loop reads CSAPLWGYNTEAFF. The CDR3 coding sequence is TGCAGTGCTCCGCTATGGGGTTATAACACTGAAGCTTTCTTT.

As for this clonotype: Since no conserved phenylalanine or tryptophan closes the CDR3, a read error is the likely cause. The chain couples TRBV5-5 to TRBJ2-7; unclear D gene. Germline values: CDR1 SGHKS, CDR2 YYEKEE (reference sequence). There are 15 residues in the CDR3. CDR3 coding DNA: TGTACCAGCAGCATGGCGAGGCGGAGCTCCTACGAGCAGTACTCC. Its translation: CTSSMARRSSYEQYS.

This rearrangement joins TRBV20-1 to TRBJ1-4, with 7 bases lining up with TRBD1. Germline assignment: CDR1 DFQATT and CDR2 SNEGSKA (reference sequence). The CDR3 contains 15 residues. V shed 4 bases and J 8 bases; nucleotides not matched to a gene: 13. The CDR3 DNA is TGCAGTGCTAATGGGCGACAGGGTTTCGGAGAAAAACTGTTTTTT. Its protein is CSANGRQGFGEKLFF.

On this clonotype itself: The junction does not match germline at one end; this may be a read error. The rearrangement joins TRBV6-1 to TRBJ2-1, with no clear D. The V gene's germline CDR1 is MNHNS and CDR2 SASEGT. The CDR3 totals 13 residues. CDR3 nucleotides: TGTGCCAGGAGTTTAGAGAGAGGTTCGGTCTCTCTCTTC. Translation: CARSLERGSVSLF.

The sample holds a few counts of this clonotype. The chain carries TRBV20-1 and TRBJ2-7; D call uncertain. Trimming shortened V by 1 base and J by 6 bases, and 7 bases separated the two germline ends. This CDR3 spans 11 amino acids. The germline gives CDR1 DFQATT, CDR2 SNEGSKA (reference sequence). CDR3 nucleotides: TGCAGTGCTAGAGGCAGGTCCGAGCAGTACTTC. Translation: CSARGRSEQYF.